This TCR beta chain was found in a study of post-analysis software for immune sequencing data. Between the trimmed V and J ends, which lost 7 bases and 5 bases, there was a span of 15 bases. The CDR3 totals 15 residues. On this clonotype itself: Its antigen is currently unknown.

Study observations and caveats: Roughly five TRBV segments appeared more often in patients than in controls, and TRBV5-6, TRBV5-1 and TRBV20-1 were among these. Under the F measure, samples that were prepared in one batch clustered strongly together.

Unique molecular identifiers were present in the TCR beta cDNA libraries. TCRdb re-analysed the PCR reads in MiXCR, keeping a single row per CDR3 protein. The sample lists roughly 650,000 distinct CDR3 sequences, more than 50% seen once, with 11% in the top ten. The clonotype was recovered from a girl aged 2-15 years with multiple sclerosis. The sequenced material came from blood. The chain recombines TRBV12-3 or TRBV12-4 with TRBJ2-6, with D possibly called TRBD1 or TRBD2 (5 bases each). The CDR3 is CASTQGGGRANVLTF. The CDR3 nucleotides read TGTGCCAGCACCCAGGGTGGAGGAAGGGCCAACGTCCTGACTTTC.